This TCR beta chain was sequenced for a study of cytomegalovirus exposure and HLA in healthy donors. PCR employed 60 Vbeta and 13 Jbeta primers. TCRdb keeps only in-frame clones here, not all; method: immunoSEQ multiplex PCR. This sample has around 210,000 clones, with roughly 85% found just once. V was pared by 4 bases and J by 4 bases, with 10 bases between. The CDR3 totals 13 residues. The germline gives CDR1 LGHNA, CDR2 YNFKEQ. The sample comprised PBMCs. The chain employs TRBV4-2 and TRBJ1-1; D is perhaps TRBD1 (5 bases). The sequence was obtained from a girl aged 2 to 9 in good health and CMV-seronegative. CDR3 region: CASSLQGGTEAFF. The DNA of the CDR3 is TGTGCCAGCAGCCTTCAGGGCGGCACTGAAGCTTTCTTT.